This record covers a single T cell receptor (beta chain). Its cognate antigen is unknown. This sample is drawn from a study of cytomegalovirus exposure and HLA in healthy donors. Donors sampled were nominally healthy, though unrecorded immune exposures were likely. The primer mix had 60 Vbeta and 13 Jbeta primers. The assay was immunoSEQ multiplex PCR, and TCRdb's table has in-frame clones only and misses some. Among some 130,000 clones listed, 77% were seen once. Overall study results and limits: Sequences of the TCR beta chain were said to predict the HLA-A and HLA-B alleles of most subjects accurately.

The sequence derives from a male donor in good health and CMV-seropositive. Sequencing input: PBMCs.

The CDR3 region is CASRAGQDNSPLHF. CDR3 in DNA: TGTGCCAGCAGGGCGGGACAGGATAATTCACCCCTCCACTTT. The chain couples TRBV6-1 to TRBJ1-6, with 8 bases aligning to TRBD1. The CDR3 consists of 14 residues. Trimming removed 6 bases from V and 5 bases from J; junction bases left unmatched: 3. Germline lookup yields CDR1 MNHNS and CDR2 SASEGT.